Described below is a single T cell receptor beta chain sequence and its context. A minimum of 7 million PBMCs was isolated per sample. The second PCR ran roughly 7 to 12 cycles with a sample-barcoded 5' primer and J-beta primers. TCRdb reanalysed the 5' RACE reads using MiXCR and keeps one entry per CDR3 protein. The sample lists around 800,000 distinct CDR3 sequences, 35% to 50% occurring once. These data come from a study of blood T cells in healthy people across ages. This CDR3 has 13 residues. Trimming took 9 bases from V and 4 from J, leaving 12 bases between them. Germline-derived CDR1 and CDR2 are MGHDK and SYGVNS.

The clonotype was recovered from a man older than 75 in good health. Input material: blood. This chain links TRBV25-1 with TRBJ2-2; D uncertain. The CDR3 nucleotides are TGTGCCAGTGTTTTGGGGTCCACCGGGGAGCTGTTTTTT. Its protein product is CASVLGSTGELFF.